This T cell receptor beta chain was obtained from a study of PD-1 blockade in classical Hodgkin lymphoma (dated by TCRdb to the early 2020s). For context, the study as a whole: Nivolumab dosing was 3 mg/kg intravenously every 2 weeks, continuing until either disease progression or unacceptable toxicity. The study used CyTOF and TCR beta sequencing to define a peripheral blood immune signature of response to PD-1 blockade in classical Hodgkin lymphoma.

Genomic DNA was extracted with the Qiagen DNeasy kit from unsorted PBMCs and from negatively selected CD4+ and CD8+ fractions. TCR beta CDR3 regions were subjected to amplification by immunoSEQ multiplex PCR with primers that anneal to V and J segments. A synthetic immune receptor repertoire was used to minimize amplification bias, and remaining bias was computationally removed after sequencing. The authors processed their data as follows. Repertoire diversity was quantified as the Shannon entropy index using custom Python scripts. The unsorted, CD4+ and CD8+ repertoires were each analyzed separately, with the exception of combined analyses, where CD4+ and CD8+ sequences were merged in silico. A clone was considered expanded if an increase in frequency of at least 2-fold after treatment relative to C1D1 was found, and a pseudocount of 0.5 was applied to clones undetected at baseline. Clones with 0 or 1 copy at C1D1 were classified as singleton clones, and clones with 2 or more copies were classified as non-singleton clones. Clones expanded in unsorted samples were annotated as CD4+, CD8+ or unknown by matching protein sequences in sorted samples from the same patient. Wilcoxon tests on paired samples were used to test diversity changes from C1D1 to C4D1. This immuneACCESS table, as held by TCRdb, lists in-frame sequences with V and J called but not all clones. Of the missing ones, under half trace to an unresolved V gene in checked studies; the others have no known cause. That table gives V, J and clone size, and the DNA gave D and trimming. Recorded for this sample are some 150,000 clones; 78% of them occurred a single time. The ten largest clonotypes hold about 9.2% of the sample.

The intended sense of this specimen's time point label: cycle 2 day 1 (C2D1) of nivolumab. Relapse after autologous stem cell transplantation had occurred in all trial patients, and cohorts A, B and C were distinguished by prior brentuximab vedotin exposure. A total of more than 55 patients with relapsed/refractory classical Hodgkin lymphoma made up the trial cohort, and each patient's best overall response was complete response, partial response or progressive disease. In the multi-cohort phase II CheckMate 205 trial, trial patients received single-agent nivolumab. Best overall response was determined by an independent review committee according to the 2007 International Working Group response criteria. Trial PBMCs were collected immediately before nivolumab initiation (C1D1) and during therapy at cycle 2 day 1 and cycle 4 day 1. Peripheral blood was collected in 8 mL Vacutainer Cell Preparation Tubes, from which PBMCs were isolated by centrifugation and then cryopreserved.

The CDR3 starts with the cysteine, ends with the phenylalanine, and has 16 residues. Only the CDR3 region is kept as DNA, spanning 48 bases read in frame from base 1. For this chain, trimming is 1 base at the V end and 6 bases at the J end, and the number of junction bases without a gene match is 6. CDR1 SNHLY and CDR2 FYNNEI were looked up in the germline V gene. A remark on this clone: Its antigen specificity is not known. There are no base qualities to consult, and no much larger clone falls within one base.

The full study reports these points: Among trial patients, those achieving complete response had baseline diversity similar to that of newly diagnosed patients, while diversity was significantly lower in partial responders and progressors. Patients starting nivolumab less than 1 year after ASCT had lower diversity and were excluded from later analyses to avoid confounding by immune reconstitution. The study was restricted to a single clinical trial cohort, and the causes of repertoire differences, possibly disease activity or prior therapy, were left undefined. Baseline TCR diversity was reported as lower in newly diagnosed patients than in healthy donors, and lower still in relapsed/refractory patients. By C4D1, a significant rise was seen in CD4+ TCR diversity but not in CD8+ TCR diversity (p=0.0027 vs p=0.16), and the rise was most apparent among complete responders (p=0.02).

The sample in question was peripheral blood mononuclear cells (PBMCs), obtained before the second cycle of nivolumab. Recombination linked TRBV2 to TRBJ1-4, and 9 junction bases match TRBD1. This TCR was sampled from a human donor with classical Hodgkin lymphoma. DNA sequence: TGTGCCAGCAGTGAAGGCGGGACAGGGACGCATGAAAAACTGTTTTTT. This encodes CASSEGGTGTHEKLFF.